The present T cell receptor beta chain was sequenced within a study of cytomegalovirus exposure and HLA in healthy donors. Trimming stripped 2 bases from V and 0 bases from J, with 8 bases between. The CDR3 extends over 14 amino acids. Germline lookup yields CDR1 KGHSH and CDR2 LQKENI. The sample holds one count of this clone. Use of 60 Vbeta and 13 Jbeta primers characterized the PCR. Authors' data handling: Later, an analysis found around 80 million unique TCR beta chains, and around 12 million of these were shared. TCRdb's table, derived via immunoSEQ multiplex PCR, lists solely in-frame clones and lacks some. Clone size and the V and J calls come from that table; the DNA yielded D and trimming. The sample carries a few hundred thousand clones, more than 60% recorded once.

The chain couples TRBV18 to TRBJ2-7; D remains unclear. This clonotype was obtained from a man aged 40-50 years in good health and CMV-seronegative. Source material: PBMCs. CDR3 protein: CASSPVPSSYEQYF. The CDR3 DNA reads as TGTGCCAGCTCACCAGTGCCCAGCTCCTACGAGCAGTACTTC.